This T cell receptor (beta chain) originates from a study of memory CD4+ T cells and cytomegalovirus serostatus. Study at large: This sample comes from healthy Belgian adults, roughly nine CMV seropositive, about 23 seronegative. Regarding the study as a whole: The CMV-associated TCR signature appears largely within the CD4+ memory repertoire. Of 150 to 200 reported CMV TCRbeta sequences, 60 to 85 were found in memory CD4+ repertoires.

Of note for this clone: Its antigen is currently unknown.

Single viable CD3+CD4+CD8-CD45RO+ cells were sorted as the memory CD4+ T cells. Serostatus was set by detecting CMV pp150, pp28, p38, p52 IgG. Germline lookup yields CDR1 LGHNA and CDR2 YSLEER. The CDR3 length is 17 residues. V gave up 0 bases and J gave up 4 bases, with 16 bases separating them. Clones were read by immunoSEQ multiplex PCR, and TCRdb kept only the in-frame ones, dropping some. The sample carries 60,000 to 75,000 clones, over 70% recorded once. The specimen sequenced was memory CD4+ T cells from blood. This rearrangement joins TRBV4-3 to TRBJ1-3; no firm D call. This receptor was identified in an adult in good health and CMV-seronegative. Some clones in this sample may be carry-over from other donors' samples. The CDR3 DNA sequence: TGCGCCAGCAGCCAAGATGTTGCGCTAGGCACGGGAAACACCATATATTTT. It specifies CASSQDVALGTGNTIYF.